The present T cell receptor (beta chain) was sequenced within a study of OX40 agonist ivuxolimab in advanced cancers. Study overall: Dose-escalation patients suffered from hepatocellular carcinoma, melanoma, renal cell or head and neck cancer. Age averaged 60 years (range about 23 to 80), and roughly 80% were male. Previous treatment with anti-PD-1, anti-PD-L1 or anti-CTLA-4 therapy was allowed; about 44% had received some. Study observations and caveats: CD4+ T cells averaged fewer expanded clones than CD8+ T cells.

Only in-frame clones appear in the TCRdb table, and some are missing; sequencing was by immunoSEQ multiplex PCR. This repertoire shows approximately 74,000 clones, over 75% found once; its top ten account for 0.25% to 0.3%. This CDR3 region has 14 residues. Trimming pared 6 bases from V and 3 bases from J, leaving 14 bases between. Germline-derived CDR1 and CDR2 are LNHDA and SQIVND (reference sequence). On this clone: Its antigen remains unidentified.

The clonotype was recovered from an adult with an advanced solid tumor such as melanoma, head and neck, liver or kidney cancer. The sample here was CD4+ or CD8+ T cells sorted from blood, taken in a trial of the OX40 agonist ivuxolimab. The rearrangement links TRBV19 to TRBJ1-2; D perhaps matches TRBD1 (5 bases). This CDR3 reads CASSTTGTHYGYTF. The CDR3 bases are TGTGCCAGTAGCACCACCGGGACCCACTATGGCTACACCTTC. Based on the CDR3 plus reference TRBV19 and TRBJ1-2, the full variable domain is DGGITQSPKYLFRKEGQNVTLSCEQNLNHDAMYWYRQDPGQGLRLIYYSQIVNDFQKGDIAEGYSVSREKKESFPLTVTSAQKNPTAFYLCASSTTGTHYGYTFGSGTRLTVV.